Listed below are T cell receptor beta chains from one sample, sequenced in a study of blood T cell repertoires in COVID-19. Clones were read by immunoSEQ multiplex PCR, and TCRdb kept only the in-frame ones, dropping some. In the table there are tens of thousands of clones, approximately 80% of which are singletons. Sequencing used peripheral blood. The receptors were gathered from a human donor in a cohort sampled during active COVID-19. Both conserved end residues are part of each CDR3. A D gene is named only where the DNA matches it firmly. Clone size is shown for a subset of rows, as once, few, many or a class of expanded clone.

d_gene	j_gene	abundance	v_gene	CDR3nt	CDR3aa
.	TRBJ2-7	.	TRBV11-2	TGTGCCAGCAGCACCCGCCGACTAACCTACGAGCAGTACTTC	CASSTRRLTYEQYF
.	TRBJ2-1	.	TRBV4-3	TGCGCCAGCAGCGGGCCTAGCTTGGACAATGAGCAGTTCTTC	CASSGPSLDNEQFF
.	TRBJ1-5	.	TRBV21-1	TGTGCCAGCAGCAAAAAATCTCCCGACAGGGAAAGCAATCAGCCCCAGCATTTT	CASSKKSPDRESNQPQHF
.	TRBJ1-2	.	TRBV5-6	TGTGCCAGCAGCCCTGACAGTCCCTCCTATGGCTACACCTTC	CASSPDSPSYGYTF
TRBD2	TRBJ2-3	.	TRBV6-5	TGTGCCAGCAGTAACAGCGGGAGGGGGGGAGATACGCAGTATTTT	CASSNSGRGGDTQYF
TRBD2	TRBJ2-1	.	TRBV7-2	TGTGCCAGCAGCTTAGCGCAGTCTAGCGGAACAGGCAATGAGCAGTTCTTC	CASSLAQSSGTGNEQFF
.	TRBJ2-7	.	TRBV6-6	TGTGCCAGCAGGAGCACCGGGACACCAGACTACGAGCAGTACTTC	CASRSTGTPDYEQYF
TRBD2	TRBJ2-7	.	TRBV9	TGTGCCAGCAGCCCCAGAGGACTAGCGGGACAGGAGCAGTACTTC	CASSPRGLAGQEQYF
TRBD1	TRBJ1-4	.	TRBV28	TGTGCCAGCAGTCCCAAGACAGGGGGGAGGGCTAATGAAAAACTGTTTTTT	CASSPKTGGRANEKLFF
TRBD2	TRBJ2-1	.	TRBV28	TGTGCCAGCAGTTTAGGTCTAGCGGAAAACACCTACAATGAGCAGTTCTTC	CASSLGLAENTYNEQFF
TRBD1	TRBJ1-4	.	TRBV14	TGTGCCAGCAGCCAATGGACAGGGGTACAAGAAAAACTGTTTTTT	CASSQWTGVQEKLFF
TRBD2	TRBJ2-7	.	TRBV19	TGTGCCAGTAGTAGGGGACTAGCCGACGAGCAGTACTTC	CASSRGLADEQYF
.	TRBJ1-1	.	TRBV4-3	TGCGCCAGCAGCCAAGGTTGGCAGAACACTGAAGCTTTCTTT	CASSQGWQNTEAFF
.	TRBJ1-4	.	TRBV6-5	TGTGCCAGCAGCCGCACGGGGTTAACCGAAAAACTGTTTTTT	CASSRTGLTEKLFF
.	TRBJ2-5	once	TRBV9	TGTGCCAGCAGCCCAGGGGTGGCCCAAGAGACCCAGTACTTC	CASSPGVAQETQYF
TRBD2	TRBJ2-1	few	TRBV19	TGTGCCAGTACTAGCGGGCCCCGTGCTAATGAGCAGTTCTTC	CASTSGPRANEQFF
.	TRBJ2-7	.	TRBV21-1	TGTGCCAGCGTGACCATGGGGGAGGACTACGAGCAGTACTTC	CASVTMGEDYEQYF
TRBD1	TRBJ1-5	.	TRBV29-1	TGCAGCGCCGAACAGGGGGTGGGTCAGCCCCAGCATTTT	CSAEQGVGQPQHF
.	TRBJ1-5	.	TRBV6-4	TGTGCCAGCAGTGACGCCGGACAGAACCTCAATCAGCCCCAGCATTTT	CASSDAGQNLNQPQHF
TRBD2	TRBJ2-5	.	TRBV7-6	TGTGCCAGCAGCTTAAGACTAGCGGGAGGTACATTCGGGGAGACCCAGTACTTC	CASSLRLAGGTFGETQYF
.	TRBJ2-1	.	TRBV2	TGTGCCAGCAGTGAGGTTGGGAGGAGCTCCTACAATGAGCAGTTCTTC	CASSEVGRSSYNEQFF
.	TRBJ1-5	.	TRBV7-2	TGTGCCAGCAGCTTCGGACAGAGCAATCAGCCCCAGCATTTT	CASSFGQSNQPQHF
TRBD1	TRBJ1-2	.	TRBV3-1/TRBV3-2	TGTGCCAGCAGCCAAGGCGCCTCGACAGGGTGGTACTATGGCTACACCTTC	CASSQGASTGWYYGYTF
.	TRBJ2-1	.	TRBV27	TGTGCCAGCAGTTTTTCCGTCGGAGGGTACAATGAGCAGTTCTTC	CASSFSVGGYNEQFF
TRBD1	TRBJ2-6	.	TRBV5-4	TGTGCCAGCAGCCAGAGGGGACAGGGGCGTGGTGGGGCCAACGTCCTGACTTTC	CASSQRGQGRGGANVLTF
TRBD1	TRBJ1-2	.	TRBV29-1	TGCAGCGTTGAGATCCCCCTACAGGGGGGCTATGGCTACACCTTC	CSVEIPLQGGYGYTF
TRBD2	TRBJ2-1	.	TRBV5-4	TGTGCCAGCAGCTCCGAACTAGCGGGCGCCTACAATGAGCAGTTCTTC	CASSSELAGAYNEQFF
.	TRBJ2-7	.	TRBV6-2/TRBV6-3	TGTGCCAGCAGTTACTCGGCCGCCTCAAACTACGAGCAGTACTTC	CASSYSAASNYEQYF
.	TRBJ1-2	.	TRBV9	TGTGCCAGCAGCGGAACTACTCTTGGGTATGGCTACACCTTC	CASSGTTLGYGYTF
.	TRBJ2-7	.	TRBV7-3	TGTGCCAGCAGCTTAGTGGCAGGCTACGAGCAGTACTTC	CASSLVAGYEQYF
.	TRBJ1-2	.	TRBV5-1	TGCGCCAGCAGCTTTGACGGAGACTATGGCTACACCTTC	CASSFDGDYGYTF
.	TRBJ1-1	.	TRBV19	TGTGCCAGTATCGCCTCGGGACTTACGAACACTGAAGCTTTCTTT	CASIASGLTNTEAFF
TRBD1	TRBJ2-5	.	TRBV4-2	TGTGCCAGCAGCCAAGAAGACGTGACAGGGAATTACCAAGAGACCCAGTACTTC	CASSQEDVTGNYQETQYF